One and the same sample provided the 12 T cell receptor beta chains below, sequenced in a study of identical twins. TCRdb recomputed calls from the 5' RACE reads with MiXCR, one row per CDR3 protein. The data show about 690,000 distinct CDR3 sequences, less than 7% seen once. The sequencing sample was made of naive T cells sorted from blood. Every receptor here comes from a man younger than 30 in good health.

The chain uses TRBV19 and TRBJ2-1; TRBD2 agrees at 13 bases. Germline lookup yields CDR1 LNHDA and CDR2 SQIVND (reference sequence). V was clipped by 1 base and J by 1 base; unmatched bases: 7. The CDR3 covers 19 residues. The CDR3 is CASSIGTSGRAVSYNEQFF. The CDR3 DNA sequence: TGTGCCAGTAGTATAGGTACTAGCGGGAGGGCCGTGTCCTACAATGAGCAGTTCTTC.

This clonotype was seen many times. The chain combines TRBV1 with TRBJ2-7; the table's TRBD1 call for D was not verified on the DNA. TRBV1 is described as a pseudogene. CDR3 size: 16 residues. The CDR3 DNA reads TGCACCAGCAGCGCCAGGGAGAGGTTCTCCTCCTACGAGCAGTACGTC. Residues: CTSSARERFSSYEQYV.

With regard to this clonotype: A much more abundant neighbour one base away suggests this may be a read error. This rearrangement joins TRBV6-1 to TRBJ2-1, with D hard to call. CDR1 MNHNS and CDR2 SASEGT come from the germline V gene. V lost 7 bases and J lost 2, with 18 bases in between. This CDR3 is built from 16 residues. CDR3 in DNA: TGTGCCAGCAAGGCTAGTAGTTACGTCACCTACAATGAGCAGTTCTTC. This sequence encodes CASKASSYVTYNEQFF.

This clonotype has more than one count but fewer than ten. V is TRBV5-1 and J is TRBJ2-1; perhaps TRBD2 as D (6 bases). CDR1 is SGHRS and CDR2 is YFSETQ in the germline V gene. This CDR3 has 15 residues. The V end was cut by 0 bases, the J end by 1 base, with 8 bases between. CDR3 bases: TGCGCCAGCAGCTTGGTACGGGAGTCCTACAATGAGCAGTTCTTC. Amino acid sequence: CASSLVRESYNEQFF.

This clonotype appeared many times. The chain employs TRBV29-1 and TRBJ1-2; D remains ambiguous. Deletions cut 4 bases from V and 6 bases from J, with 9 bases between. Germline CDR1 reads SQVTM; CDR2 reads ANQGSEA. This CDR3 contains 11 residues. The CDR3 here is CSVVGTNGYTF. CDR3 nucleotides: TGCAGCGTTGTGGGAACTAATGGCTACACCTTC.

This clonotype was seen more than once but under ten times. The chain carries TRBV29-1 and TRBJ1-1; D call uncertain. Trimming pared 0 bases from V and 9 bases from J, leaving 8 bases between. Germline CDR1 reads SQVTM; CDR2 reads ANQGSEA. CDR3 length: 11 residues. The DNA of the CDR3 is TGCAGCGTTGAAGACGCCAGGAAAGCTTTCTTT. Amino acids: CSVEDARKAFF.

This clonotype was seen many times. This chain links TRBV10-2 with TRBJ1-5; the match to TRBD1 covers 7 bases. Germline loops: CDR1 WSHSY, CDR2 SAAADI. V dropped 10 bases and J dropped 0; count of bases not matched to a gene: 6. The CDR3 runs to 14 residues. DNA for the CDR3: TGCGCCACCATGACAGGGAATAGCAATCAGCCCCAGCATTTT. Translation gives CATMTGNSNQPQHF.

In its sample, this clonotype was seen many times. The chain recombines TRBV12-3 or TRBV12-4 with TRBJ2-1; D may be TRBD2 (5 bases). V shed 5 bases and J shed 3 bases, with 20 bases lying between them. CDR3 length: 17 residues. The CDR3 DNA sequence: TGTGCCAGCAGTCAAGCGAGAGGAGCGGACCTCTACAATGAGCAGTTCTTC. Its translation: CASSQARGADLYNEQFF.

This clonotype was seen a few times. The rearrangement links TRBV7-8 to TRBJ2-3; no clear D gene. Trimming took 1 base from V and 2 from J, leaving 16 bases between them. The CDR3 covers 17 residues. The germline V gene encodes CDR1 SGHVS and CDR2 FQNEAQ. This CDR3 reads CASSLVRVARVTDTQYF. CDR3 DNA: TGTGCCAGCAGCTTAGTGAGAGTGGCCAGAGTCACAGATACGCAGTATTTT. The variable domain in full, completed from reference TRBV7-8 and TRBJ2-3, reads GAGVSQSPRYKVAKRGQDVALRCDPISGHVSLFWYQQALGQGPEFLTYFQNEAQLDKSGLPSDRFFAERPEGSVSTLKIQRTQQEDSAVYLCASSLVRVARVTDTQYFGPGTRLTVL.

This clonotype was counted ten times or more. The chain uses TRBV20-1 and TRBJ2-7; D is perhaps TRBD1 or TRBD2 (5 bases each). Between the trimmed V and J ends, which lost 5 bases and 4 bases, there was a span of 15 bases. The CDR3 runs 13 residues. Germline CDR1 is DFQATT and CDR2 is SNEGSKA (reference sequence). The CDR3, as DNA: TGCAGTGCTTACGCCGGGACCGCGTACGAGCAGTACTTC. Translated, it gives CSAYAGTAYEQYF.

This clonotype has a handful of counts. The chain joins TRBV30 to TRBJ2-7; no definite D call. This CDR3 region has 12 residues. The germline V gene encodes CDR1 GTSNPN and CDR2 SVGIG (reference sequence). V was trimmed by 0 bases and J by 5 bases, leaving 8 bases between them. The CDR3: CAWSVLGHEQYV. Written as DNA, the CDR3 is TGTGCCTGGAGTGTACTGGGCCACGAGCAGTACGTC.

The rearrangement uses TRBV28 and TRBJ2-1, with D uncertain. The CDR3 consists of 12 residues. With 7 bases removed from V and 6 bases from J, the gap between germline ends came to 10 bases. Looked up from germline, CDR1 is MDHEN and CDR2 is SYDVKM. The CDR3 region is CASTAELNEQFF. The CDR3 DNA sequence: TGTGCCAGCACGGCTGAACTCAATGAGCAGTTCTTC. Filled out from reference TRBV28 and TRBJ2-1, the complete variable domain reads DVKVTQSSRYLVKRTGEKVFLECVQDMDHENMFWYRQDPGLGLRLIYFSYDVKMKEKGDIPEGYSVSREKKERFSLILESASTNQTSMYLCASTAELNEQFFGPGTRLTVL.